These T cell receptor beta chains were read from a single sample in a study of blood T cell repertoires in COVID-19. Sequencing was performed with immunoSEQ multiplex PCR; in TCRdb, only in-frame clones are kept and a portion is missing. The sample contains under 30,000 clones, about nine tenths of which appear only once. Sequences were obtained from peripheral blood. The source is a human donor in a cohort sampled during active COVID-19. CDR3s include the opening cysteine and the closing phenylalanine or tryptophan. D genes are given only for firm matches. The size field is filled for only some rows; it gives once, few, many or a size class.

D | size | J | V | DNA | CDR3
NA | NA | TRBJ2-1 | TRBV4-2 | TGTGCCAGCAGCCAAGATAAGAGGACAACCGTCCATGAGCAGTTCTTC | CASSQDKRTTVHEQFF
TRBD2 | NA | TRBJ2-2 | TRBV2 | TGTGCCAGCAGTGTAAGCGGACTAGCGGGGACGAACACCGGGGAGCTGTTTTTT | CASSVSGLAGTNTGELFF
TRBD2 | NA | TRBJ2-2 | TRBV3-1/TRBV3-2 | TGTGCCAGCAGCCTCCCGATTGCTAGCGGGCTCACCGGGGAGCTGTTTTTT | CASSLPIASGLTGELFF
TRBD1 | NA | TRBJ1-2 | TRBV5-1 | TGCGCCAGCAGCTTGACCGGGACAGGGCCTTATGGCTACACCTTC | CASSLTGTGPYGYTF
NA | few | TRBJ1-5 | TRBV19 | TGTGCCAGTGGGGACACCTTCAATCAGCCCCAGCATTTT | CASGDTFNQPQHF
TRBD1 | NA | TRBJ1-2 | TRBV19 | TGTGCCAGTAGTACCTCGGGACAGTCTCGTGGTGGCTACACCTTC | CASSTSGQSRGGYTF
TRBD2 | NA | TRBJ2-2 | TRBV5-4 | TGTGCGATGCGGGGGTTTCTCGGGGAGCTGTTTTTT | CAMRGFLGELFF
TRBD1 | few | TRBJ1-4 | TRBV25-1 | TGTGCCAGCAGGGACAGGGTTGTTGAAAAACTGTTTTTT | CASRDRVVEKLFF
NA | NA | TRBJ2-7 | TRBV15 | TGTGCCACCAGCAGAGGACAGGACTACGAGCAGTACTTC | CATSRGQDYEQYF
NA | NA | TRBJ1-5 | TRBV4-2 | TGTGCCAGCAGCCAAGATAGGCAGGGTCAGCCCCAGCATTTT | CASSQDRQGQPQHF
NA | NA | TRBJ2-7 | TRBV19 | TGTGCCAGTAGTAGTCAGGGCAAGGACTACGAGCAGTACTTC | CASSSQGKDYEQYF
TRBD1 | NA | TRBJ2-1 | TRBV18 | TGTGCCAGCTCACCCGGGACAGGGTTCGAGCAGTTCTTC | CASSPGTGFEQFF
NA | NA | TRBJ1-3 | TRBV6-4 | TGTGCCAGCAGTCCTCGAATCGTTCACAGGGTCTCTGGAAACACCATATATTTT | CASSPRIVHRVSGNTIYF
TRBD1 | NA | TRBJ2-5 | TRBV7-3 | TGTGCCAGCAGGCTCACAGGGGGCTACCAAGAGACCCAGTACTTC | CASRLTGGYQETQYF
NA | NA | TRBJ2-6 | TRBV3-1/TRBV3-2 | TGTGCCACGCGTCAGGGGCATCAATCCTCTGGGGCCAACGTCCTGACTTTC | CATRQGHQSSGANVLTF
NA | NA | TRBJ2-5 | TRBV28 | TGTGCCAGCAGGCTGGGGGGATTCAAAGAGACCCAGTACTTC | CASRLGGFKETQYF
NA | NA | TRBJ1-1 | TRBV2 | TGTGCCAGCAGTGCTCTCAACACTGAAGCTTTCTTT | CASSALNTEAFF
TRBD1 | NA | TRBJ1-6 | TRBV18 | TGTGCCAGCTCGCCTACCAACCCAGGGGGTTCACCCCTCCACTTT | CASSPTNPGGSPLHF
TRBD1 | NA | TRBJ1-4 | TRBV7-8 | TGTGCCAGCAGTATGAGACAGGGGAAACTGTTTTTT | CASSMRQGKLFF
TRBD1 | NA | TRBJ2-3 | TRBV6-5 | TGTGCCAGCAGTCCCCGGACAGGGGACACGCAGTATTTT | CASSPRTGDTQYF
NA | NA | TRBJ2-7 | TRBV14 | TGTGCCAGCAGCCAAGGGCAGGGTAACTTCGACGAGCAGTACTTC | CASSQGQGNFDEQYF
NA | NA | TRBJ2-7 | TRBV25-1 | TGTGCCAGCAGTATTAACTTTTACGAGCAGTACTTC | CASSINFYEQYF
NA | NA | TRBJ1-6 | TRBV5-1 | TGCGCCAGCAGCTTGGCCGGGGGGATGGATTCACCCCTCCACTTT | CASSLAGGMDSPLHF
TRBD2 | once | TRBJ2-1 | TRBV7-7 | TGTGCTAGCAGCTTAGTGGGCGGGGGGGCCGATGAGCAGTTCTTC | CASSLVGGGADEQFF
NA | once | TRBJ1-2 | TRBV9 | TGTGCCAGCAGCCCCCCGGTGAGCTATGGCTACACCTTC | CASSPPVSYGYTF
NA | NA | TRBJ1-6 | TRBV18 | TGTGCCAGCTCACCACCGGGGGGGGTCTCACCCCTCCACTTT | CASSPPGGVSPLHF
NA | NA | TRBJ1-2 | TRBV7-2 | TGTGCCAGCAGCCGATGGGGGGACTATGGCTACACCTTC | CASSRWGDYGYTF
NA | NA | TRBJ1-2 | TRBV20-1 | TGCAGTGCTAGCAGCTATGGCTACACCTTC | CSASSYGYTF
NA | NA | TRBJ1-3 | TRBV28 | TGTGCCAGCAATCAAGGACAGCTATACACCGGAAACACCATATATTTT | CASNQGQLYTGNTIYF
TRBD2 | NA | TRBJ2-7 | TRBV10-3 | TGTGCCATCATGGAAGGACTAGCGTACGAGCAGTACTTC | CAIMEGLAYEQYF
TRBD2 | NA | TRBJ2-3 | TRBV7-2 | TGTGCCAGCAGCTTAGTGGCGGGGGGGCCATCAGATACGCAGTATTTT | CASSLVAGGPSDTQYF
NA | once | TRBJ2-3 | TRBV15 | TGTGCCACCAGCAGAGGACAGACAGGTACGCAGTATTTT | CATSRGQTGTQYF
NA | NA | TRBJ1-5 | TRBV28 | TGTGCCAGCAGGTTAACAGGGTTTTCGGGAAATCAGCCCCAGCATTTT | CASRLTGFSGNQPQHF
NA | NA | TRBJ1-4 | TRBV7-2 | TGTGCCAGCAGCTTAGGGCGGATTACTAATGAAAAACTGTTTTTT | CASSLGRITNEKLFF
NA | NA | TRBJ2-7 | TRBV7-8 | TGTGCCAGCAGCTTAGCGGCGGGGAATGCCGAGCAGTACTTC | CASSLAAGNAEQYF
TRBD1 | NA | TRBJ2-7 | TRBV5-1 | TGCGCCAGCAGCTTGAAAGGGACAGATACCTACGAGCAGTACTTC | CASSLKGTDTYEQYF
TRBD2 | NA | TRBJ2-3 | TRBV7-2 | TGTGCCAGCAGCTTAGCGGGGATAGCGGGAGATACGCAGTATTTT | CASSLAGIAGDTQYF
NA | NA | TRBJ1-2 | TRBV1 | TGCACCAGCAGCTCGGACAGGCGATATGGCTACACCTTC | CTSSSDRRYGYTF
TRBD2 | NA | TRBJ2-1 | TRBV7-6 | TGTGCCAGCAGCTCGAGCGGGGGGGCCCACAATGAGCAGTTCTTC | CASSSSGGAHNEQFF
TRBD1 | NA | TRBJ2-7 | TRBV6-2/TRBV6-3 | TGTGCCAGCAGTTACGGACAGGAGAGCTCCTACGAGCAGTACTTC | CASSYGQESSYEQYF
TRBD1 | NA | TRBJ1-2 | TRBV5-4 | TGTGCCAGCAGCTTACCGGGACAGGAGGCCTATGGCTACACCTTC | CASSLPGQEAYGYTF
TRBD1 | NA | TRBJ1-3 | TRBV2 | TGTGCCAGCAAGCCTGGGACAGCCACCGGAAACACCATATATTTT | CASKPGTATGNTIYF
TRBD1 | few | TRBJ2-1 | TRBV4-1 | TGCGCCAGCAGCCGGGCTCCGGGACAGGGTTACAATGAGCAGTTCTTC | CASSRAPGQGYNEQFF
NA | NA | TRBJ2-7 | TRBV27 | TGTGCCAGCAGGCAGGGCACGACATCCTACGAGCAGTACTTC | CASRQGTTSYEQYF
TRBD2 | NA | TRBJ2-7 | TRBV7-9 | TGTGCCAGCGAGGGCGGGAGCTACGAGCAGTACTTC | CASEGGSYEQYF
TRBD2 | NA | TRBJ2-1 | TRBV5-1 | TGCGCCAGCCTCGGGACTAGCGGGGAGAACGCCTACAATGAGCAGTTCTTC | CASLGTSGENAYNEQFF
TRBD1 | NA | TRBJ1-1 | TRBV4-2 | TGTGCCAGCAGCCAAAAGGACAGGGGGAACACTGAAGCTTTCTTT | CASSQKDRGNTEAFF
TRBD2 | NA | TRBJ2-2 | TRBV5-4 | TGTGCCAGCAGCTTGGGTGGCGGGGGGGCGAATCCCGGGGAGCTGTTTTTT | CASSLGGGGANPGELFF
NA | NA | TRBJ1-2 | TRBV7-9 | TGTGCCAGCAGCTTAGGACATCTGAACTATGGCTACACCTTC | CASSLGHLNYGYTF
NA | once | TRBJ1-1 | TRBV30 | TGTGCCTCCCAGTGGGGCCGCACTGAAGCTTTCTTT | CASQWGRTEAFF
NA | NA | TRBJ2-3 | TRBV7-2 | TGTGCCAGCAGCCTCTTCGCGGGGGCCGACACAGATACGCAGTATTTT | CASSLFAGADTDTQYF
NA | once | TRBJ2-3 | TRBV19 | TGTGCCAGTAGTAGCCCCCCGGGGGGCACAGATACGCAGTATTTT | CASSSPPGGTDTQYF
NA | NA | TRBJ2-7 | TRBV12-3/TRBV12-4 | TGTGCCAGCAGTCCCGACAGTTCCTACGAGCAGTACTTC | CASSPDSSYEQYF